The clone carrying this TCR beta chain was counted only a few times. Its antigen is unidentified. TCRdb independently ran MiXCR on the 5' RACE reads; one entry per CDR3 protein. The sample holds about 800,000 distinct CDR3 sequences, around 11% seen once. This sample was included in a study of CD8 T cells in ankylosing spondylitis. Study-wide findings and caveats: Disease-linked clones, CD8+, were relatively rare in peripheral blood. There was reportedly significant enrichment of clones that were disease-linked in matched ankylosing spondylitis synovial fluid. About 8 highly homologous variants formed a TCR beta motif that appeared characteristic of ankylosing spondylitis blood.

V lost 5 bases and J lost 3, with 14 bases in between. From germline, CDR1 is DFQATT and CDR2 SNEGSKA (reference sequence). CDR3 length: 13 residues. V usage is TRBV20-1 and J usage is TRBJ2-7; unclear D gene. This sequence originates from a male donor with ankylosing spondylitis. The sample was blood, either unsorted or a sorted T cell fraction (not recorded which). CDR3 amino acids: CSALPQYDYEQYF. CDR3 sequence (DNA): TGCAGTGCTCTTCCCCAGTACGACTACGAGCAGTACTTC.